This T cell receptor (beta chain) was sequenced in a study of post-analysis software for immune sequencing data. Whole-study results and caveats: TRBV5-6, TRBV5-1 and TRBV20-1 were among several TRBV segments more frequent in patients than controls. In multiple sclerosis, normalized Chao1 diversity was significantly below that of controls.

Unique molecular identifiers tagged the TCR beta cDNA libraries. MiXCR was run by TCRdb on the PCR reads, yielding one entry per CDR3 protein. The sample holds almost 700,000 distinct CDR3 sequences; 55% to 60% are singletons and the top ten take about 11%. As concerns this clonotype: The target antigen is unknown.

Per germline, CDR1 LGHNT and CDR2 FRNRAP. The CDR3 contains 17 residues. Trimming left V 0 bases short and J 2 bases short, with 17 bases between. This chain connects TRBV12-5 to TRBJ2-7, with D possibly TRBD2 on 5 matching bases. The TCR originated in a girl aged 2 to 9 with multiple sclerosis. Sequencing input: blood. CDR3 bases: TGTGCTAGTGGTTTGGTACTAGAAGGGAAAAGTACCTACGAGCAGTACTTC. Amino acids: CASGLVLEGKSTYEQYF.